The rows below give T cell receptor beta chains drawn from one sample of a study of T cell responses to AZD1222 COVID-19 vaccine. Sequencing used immunoSEQ multiplex PCR; TCRdb keeps in-frame clones, though not all of them. The table has 65,000 to 75,000 clones, around 82% seen once. Sequences were derived from peripheral blood, sampled 28 days after the second AZD1222 dose. These receptors were collected from an adult who received the AZD1222 COVID-19 vaccine. The CDR3 runs from the conserved cysteine through the conserved F or W. Fields, in order: D gene, CDR3 length, V gene, clone size, J gene, CDR3 protein, CDR3 DNA. D genes are given only for firm matches. A clone size is listed for some rows: how often the clone was seen (once, few, many), or a class if it is expanded.

.	12	TRBV30	.	TRBJ2-5	CAWNGIRETQYF	TGTGCCTGGAATGGAATTAGGGAGACCCAGTACTTC
.	14	TRBV7-2	few	TRBJ2-1	CASSPGVMGNEQFF	TGTGCCAGCAGCCCAGGGGTAATGGGCAATGAGCAGTTCTTC
TRBD1	13	TRBV6-5	.	TRBJ2-2	CASSPTGAGELFF	TGTGCCAGCAGTCCGACAGGGGCCGGGGAGCTGTTTTTT
.	13	TRBV28	few	TRBJ1-6	CASSWYWRAPLHF	TGTGCCAGCAGTTGGTACTGGCGCGCACCCCTCCACTTT
TRBD2	14	TRBV7-2	.	TRBJ2-3	CASKLAGGPDTQYF	TGTGCCAGCAAACTAGCGGGGGGGCCTGATACGCAGTATTTT
.	15	TRBV11-3	.	TRBJ2-1	CASSLSGSSYNEQFF	TGTGCCAGCAGCTTAAGCGGTAGCTCCTACAATGAGCAGTTCTTC
.	12	TRBV6-6	.	TRBJ1-2	CASSRREGGYTF	TGTGCCAGCAGTCGAAGGGAGGGAGGCTACACCTTC
.	17	TRBV4-1	.	TRBJ2-5	CASSQDKDVPSQETQYF	TGCGCCAGCAGCCAAGATAAGGATGTCCCAAGTCAAGAGACCCAGTACTTC
.	15	TRBV19	.	TRBJ2-6	CASRGGPSGANVLTF	TGTGCCAGTAGGGGCGGACCTTCTGGGGCCAACGTCCTGACTTTC
TRBD1	11	TRBV19	.	TRBJ1-2	CATGTGSGYTF	TGTGCCACCGGGACAGGGAGTGGCTACACCTTC
TRBD1	13	TRBV28	.	TRBJ1-4	CASHRGRNEKLFF	TGTGCCAGCCACAGGGGTAGGAATGAAAAACTGTTTTTT
TRBD1	13	TRBV12-3/TRBV12-4	.	TRBJ2-1	CASNRGLWDEQFF	TGTGCCAGCAACAGGGGGCTGTGGGATGAGCAGTTCTTC
.	12	TRBV11-3	.	TRBJ2-7	CASSSSRDEQYF	TGTGCCAGCAGCTCCTCTAGAGACGAGCAGTACTTC
TRBD1	13	TRBV7-7	.	TRBJ2-5	CASSLTGFETQYF	TGTGCTAGCAGCCTGACAGGGTTCGAGACCCAGTACTTC
TRBD2	16	TRBV14	once	TRBJ2-1	CASSPWTSGIVNEQFF	TGTGCCAGCAGCCCCTGGACTAGCGGGATCGTCAATGAGCAGTTCTTC
.	14	TRBV6-5	.	TRBJ1-2	CASSTQGGTNGYTF	TGTGCCAGCAGTACACAGGGAGGCACTAATGGCTACACCTTC
.	15	TRBV10-3	.	TRBJ2-3	CAISVGVTSTDTQYF	TGTGCCATCAGTGTCGGGGTTACTAGCACAGATACGCAGTATTTT
.	16	TRBV29-1	.	TRBJ2-7	CSVPSPTGTDPHEQYF	TGCAGCGTTCCCAGCCCAACTGGGACGGACCCACACGAGCAGTACTTC
TRBD2	15	TRBV27	.	TRBJ2-7	CASSFKPSGRNEQYF	TGTGCCAGCAGTTTTAAGCCCAGCGGGAGGAACGAGCAGTACTTC
.	12	TRBV28	.	TRBJ2-7	CASSFIGREQYF	TGTGCCAGCAGTTTTATAGGGCGCGAGCAGTACTTC
.	12	TRBV9	.	TRBJ2-1	CASSTYGGEQFF	TGTGCCAGCAGTACATATGGCGGTGAGCAGTTCTTC
.	13	TRBV7-2	once	TRBJ2-7	CASSFSQGWEQYF	TGTGCCAGCAGCTTCTCTCAGGGTTGGGAGCAGTACTTC
TRBD2	15	TRBV18	.	TRBJ2-1	CASSLTGLAGNEQFF	TGTGCCAGCTCACTTACCGGACTAGCGGGTAATGAGCAGTTCTTC
TRBD1	14	TRBV4-1	.	TRBJ2-1	CASSRTGLYNEQFF	TGCGCCAGCTCCCGGACAGGGCTTTACAATGAGCAGTTCTTC
.	12	TRBV27	.	TRBJ2-4	CASGGETNIQYF	TGTGCCAGCGGCGGGGAGACCAACATTCAGTACTTC
.	15	TRBV6-2/TRBV6-3	.	TRBJ2-7	CASSSQRTVTYEQYF	TGTGCCAGCAGCTCACAAAGGACTGTCACCTACGAGCAGTACTTC
TRBD2	11	TRBV6-2/TRBV6-3	.	TRBJ2-7	CASSLGTKQYF	TGTGCCAGCAGTCTCGGGACTAAGCAGTACTTC
.	14	TRBV15	.	TRBJ2-3	CATSRAGESDTQYF	TGTGCCACCAGCAGAGCAGGGGAATCAGATACGCAGTATTTT